What follows is one TCR beta chain and its context. The data stem from a study of T-cell memory formation after mild COVID-19. TCRdb analysed the 5' RACE reads with MiXCR anew, one entry per CDR3 protein. The sample consists of approximately 340,000 distinct CDR3 sequences, roughly 15% of them appearing once. The CDR3 is made up of 21 amino acids. Germline V gives CDR1 SGHNT, CDR2 YYREEE (reference sequence). V was pared by 3 bases and J by 0 bases, with 18 bases of the junction left unmatched. The chain combines TRBV5-4 with TRBJ2-1, with 10 bases identical to TRBD1. The sample consisted of PBMCs or a T cell subset sorted from them (not recorded which). The receptor comes from a young man who had mild COVID-19 (a few samples of this study predate the infection). Cell type and time point are not known. In nucleotides, the CDR3 is TGTGCCAGCAGCTGGGAGACAGGGGGCCATAGCGGGGCCCTCTCCTACAATGAGCAGTTCTTC. Protein sequence: CASSWETGGHSGALSYNEQFF.